The sequence of this TCR beta chain was determined in a study of T-cell reconstitution after alpha-beta-depleted transplantation in children. Broader study findings: At around two months after transplant, the alpha-beta T cells were reportedly derived from several hundred expanded clones that came from non-depleted graft cells. The high TCRbeta diversity at day 60 in some patients came from surviving recipient T cells and thymic progenitors. After one year, T-cell counts and TCRbeta diversity mostly came from new T cells.

This CDR3 contains 15 residues. V lost 2 bases to trimming and J lost 2 bases, with 14 bases between them. Germline lookup yields CDR1 DFQATT and CDR2 SNEGSKA (reference sequence). The library targeted TCRbeta and was prepared with unique molecular identifiers. TCRdb ran MiXCR on the PCR reads and lists one entry per CDR3 protein. The sample has about 640,000 distinct CDR3 sequences, under 15% seen once. This clonotype was seen only a few times. Its antigen is currently unknown. The material sequenced was PBMCs, mostly from graft donor cells, taken 360 days after TCRalphabeta/CD19-depleted stem cell transplant. The receptor was isolated from a male patient aged 10 to 17 who had a stem cell transplant for acute myeloid leukemia, so the T cells may come from the graft donor. This rearrangement joins TRBV20-1 to TRBJ2-3; tentatively, D is TRBD2 (6 bases). The CDR3 reads CSARRDFISTDTQYF. In DNA form, the CDR3 reads TGCAGTGCTAGAAGGGACTTCATATCCACAGATACGCAGTATTTT.